The 4 T cell receptor beta chains presented below share a single source sample, sequenced in a study of T cell repertoires in cytomegalovirus infection. TCRdb independently ran MiXCR on the reads; one entry per CDR3 protein. The data show approximately 250,000 distinct CDR3 sequences, over 20% seen once. Sequencing was carried out using CD8+ T cells from PBMCs. The source of these receptors is a human donor in good health (CMV status not recorded). Some clones in this sample may be carry-over from other donors' samples.

This clonotype was seen at least ten times. V is TRBV7-9 and J is TRBJ2-1; no definite D call. The V gene's germline CDR1 is SEHNR and CDR2 FQNEAQ (reference sequence). The CDR3 extends over 12 amino acids. V was shortened by 1 base and J by 9 bases, with 7 bases between the two germline ends. The CDR3 here is CASSLEQLEQFF. Written as DNA, the CDR3 is TGTGCCAGCAGCTTAGAACAGCTTGAGCAGTTCTTC.

In this sample, this clonotype turned up a few times. The CDR3: CASSVGQGGMNTEAFF. DNA of the CDR3: TGTGCCAGCAGTGTAGGACAGGGGGGAATGAACACTGAAGCTTTCTTT. The gene calls are TRBV2 and TRBJ1-1, with TRBD1 matching 10 bases. The ends lost 4 bases at V and 0 bases at J; junction bases unmatched: 5. CDR3 length: 16 amino acids. Germline V lookup: CDR1 SNHLY, CDR2 FYNNEI.

The chain joins TRBV5-6 to TRBJ2-2; 7 nucleotides align to TRBD1. The CDR3 has 16 residues. Germline loops: CDR1 SGHDT, CDR2 YYEEEE. The V gene end was trimmed by 4 bases and the J gene end by 4 bases; junction bases not matched to a gene: 10. The CDR3 region is CASSPPGRGSTGELFF. CDR3 bases: TGTGCCAGCAGCCCTCCGGGCAGGGGGAGCACCGGGGAGCTGTTTTTT.

Worth noting for this clonotype: A read error may explain this, as a much larger clone is one base away. The rearrangement links TRBV5-3 to TRBJ1-1; D is unresolved. TRBV5-3 is known as an ORF, though its function is uncertain. The ends were cut back, 8 bases at V and 7 bases at J, with 24 bases in the middle. The CDR3 covers 15 residues. In nucleotides, the CDR3 is TGTGCCAGCAGCCCTGTTGAGAGGGCAAGGAATGAAGCTTTCTTT. This encodes CASSPVERARNEAFF.